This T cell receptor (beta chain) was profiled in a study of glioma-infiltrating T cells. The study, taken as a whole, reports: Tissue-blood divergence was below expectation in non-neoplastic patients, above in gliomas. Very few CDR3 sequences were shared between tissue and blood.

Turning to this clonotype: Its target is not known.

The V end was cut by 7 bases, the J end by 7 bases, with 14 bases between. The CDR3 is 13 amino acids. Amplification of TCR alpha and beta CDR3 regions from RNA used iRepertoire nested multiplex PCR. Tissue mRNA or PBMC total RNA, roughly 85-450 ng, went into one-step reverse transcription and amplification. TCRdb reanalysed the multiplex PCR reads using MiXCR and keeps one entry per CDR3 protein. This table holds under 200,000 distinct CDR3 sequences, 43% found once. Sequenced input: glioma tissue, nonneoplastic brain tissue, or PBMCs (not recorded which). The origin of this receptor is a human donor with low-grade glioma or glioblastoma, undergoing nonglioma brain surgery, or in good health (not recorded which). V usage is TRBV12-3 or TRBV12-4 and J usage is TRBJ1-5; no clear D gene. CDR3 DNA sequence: TGTGCCAGCACCCCGGATCCTAGGCAGCCCCAGCATTTT. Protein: CASTPDPRQPQHF.